Detailed here is one T cell receptor (beta chain). This CDR3 contains 11 residues. V dropped 5 bases and J dropped 4 bases, with 6 bases sitting between them. Per the germline V gene, CDR1 is SEHNR and CDR2 is FQNEAQ (reference sequence). The data were obtained in a study of CD8+ T cells in alopecia areata. At the level of the study: It was oral tofacitinib, at 5 to 10 mg twice daily, that treated patients received. It was 6 to 18 months of tofacitinib, and then there were 6 months off drug.

RNA extraction was followed by reverse transcription into cDNA, which acted as the sequencing template. The assay was immunoSEQ multiplex PCR, and TCRdb's table has in-frame clones only and misses some. The sample lists more than 130,000 clones, 82% occurring once. Stated treatment: oral pan-JAK inhibitor, 5-10 mg twice daily. Alopecia areata patients provided lesional scalp punch biopsies and peripheral blood, both collected for the study. The receptor's source is a human donor with alopecia areata. The source was CD8+ T cells sorted from blood, collected at week 4, from a patient treated with tofacitinib. The chain is built from TRBV7-9 and TRBJ2-7; D remains ambiguous. CDR3 in DNA: TGTGCCAGCAGCATTAGTTACGAGCAGTACTTC. Protein: CASSISYEQYF.